The 21 T cell receptor beta chains given below trace back to one sample, sequenced in a study of T cell responses to AZD1222 COVID-19 vaccine. Generated by immunoSEQ multiplex PCR, the TCRdb table keeps only in-frame clones and is missing some. Of over 150,000 clones in the sample, around nine tenths were seen once. Sample: peripheral blood, taken on day 0 of AZD1222 vaccination. Source of these receptors: an adult in good health.

The chain has TRBV5-1 and TRBJ2-2; 10 nucleotides agree with TRBD1. The CDR3 has 15 residues. The V segment lost 0 bases and the J segment 6 bases; nucleotides outside the gene matches: 2. The germline V gene has CDR1 SGHRS and CDR2 YFSETQ. In DNA form, the CDR3 reads TGCGCCAGCAGCTTGGGGACAGGGGGTCCCGGGGAGCTGTTTTTT. Protein product: CASSLGTGGPGELFF.

The V call is TRBV10-3, the J call TRBJ2-1; no clear D gene. The CDR3 runs 15 residues. Germline CDR1 is ENHRY and CDR2 is SYGVKD. V lost 6 bases and J 0 bases, leaving 12 bases between the germline ends. In DNA, the CDR3 is TGTGCCATCAGCCGAGACTGGAGCTCCTACAATGAGCAGTTCTTC. It is translated as CAISRDWSSYNEQFF.

The chain combines TRBV28 with TRBJ1-4; D possibly corresponds to TRBD1 (5 bases). V lost 4 bases, J lost 6 bases, and 18 bases lay in between. CDR1 is MDHEN, CDR2 SYDVKM, per germline. The CDR3 runs to 16 residues. The CDR3, as DNA: TGTGCCAGCAGTTCCTTGGGCAGGGATGGAGATGAAAAACTGTTTTTT. Encoded protein: CASSSLGRDGDEKLFF.

This clone was seen a single time. The gene calls are TRBV30 and TRBJ2-3; tentatively, D is TRBD1 or TRBD2 (6 bases each). The V gene's germline CDR1 is GTSNPN and CDR2 SVGIG (reference sequence). The CDR3 consists of 13 residues. V was shortened by 0 bases and J by 6 bases, with 10 bases between the two germline ends. CDR3 nucleotides: TGTGCCTGGAGTGTCTTGGGGGGCGATACGCAGTATTTT. Its protein is CAWSVLGGDTQYF.

The V call is TRBV4-3, the J call TRBJ1-4, with TRBD1 matching 10 bases. The CDR3 sequence is 14 residues long. Germline CDR1 is LGHNA and CDR2 is YSLEER. Unmatched junction bases numbered 0, after V lost 1 base and J lost 7 bases. The CDR3 loop is CASSQGQGAEKLFF. CDR3 bases: TGCGCCAGCAGCCAAGGACAGGGGGCTGAAAAACTGTTTTTT.

CDR3 region: CASSGVPPSYNSPLHF. CDR3 in DNA: TGTGCCAGCAGCGGGGTCCCGCCCTCCTATAATTCACCCCTCCACTTT. This chain uses TRBV2 with TRBJ1-6; D call uncertain. This CDR3 spans 16 amino acids. V lost 6 bases, J lost 0 bases, and 12 bases lay in between. Germline values: CDR1 SNHLY, CDR2 FYNNEI.

A few counts support this clone. The genes are TRBV9 and TRBJ2-5; D not certain. V shed 6 bases and J shed 1 base, with 16 bases lying between them. The CDR3 sequence is 15 residues long. Germline CDR1 reads SGDLS; CDR2 reads YYNGEE. The CDR3 region is CASNPGRTVQETQYF. In DNA form, the CDR3 reads TGTGCCAGCAATCCCGGCAGGACGGTCCAAGAGACCCAGTACTTC.

V and J are TRBV29-1 and TRBJ1-1, with 8 nucleotides matching TRBD1. CDR3 length equals 15 residues. V lost 6 bases and J lost 0; bases outside the gene matches: 9. Germline assignment: CDR1 SQVTM and CDR2 ANQGSEA. The CDR3 spells CSVQGARGMNTEAFF. CDR3 bases: TGCAGCGTCCAGGGGGCGAGGGGCATGAACACTGAAGCTTTCTTT.

This clone was seen just once. This rearrangement joins TRBV11-2 to TRBJ2-1, with D perhaps matching TRBD1 (6 bases). Germline lookup yields CDR1 SGHAT and CDR2 FQNNGV. V lost 5 bases, J lost 9 bases, and 11 bases lay in between. The CDR3 is 12 amino acids. The CDR3 DNA follows: TGTGCCAGCAGCCTCAGGGGTACTGAGCAGTTCTTC. Its translation: CASSLRGTEQFF. The variable domain in full, with the rest retrieved from reference TRBV11-2 and TRBJ2-1, is EAGVAQSPRYKIIEKRQSVAFWCNPISGHATLYWYQQILGQGPKLLIQFQNNGVVDDSQLPKDRFSAERLKGVDSTLKIQPAKLEDSAVYLCASSLRGTEQFFGPGTRLTVL.

The chain links TRBV19 to TRBJ1-5; no reliable D call. The V end was cut by 1 base, the J end by 9 bases, with 10 bases between. CDR1 and CDR2 from the germline V gene are LNHDA and SQIVND (reference sequence). CDR3 length: 13 residues. CDR3 DNA sequence: TGTGCCAGTAGTATAGTCGCCTCAGGGCCCCAGCATTTT. Its translation: CASSIVASGPQHF.

This clone was detected only a few times. The CDR3 nucleotides read TGTGCCAGCAGCTTAGCTACAGGGTACGAGCAGTACTTC. This gives the protein CASSLATGYEQYF. This chain links TRBV7-2 with TRBJ2-7, with a tentative D call TRBD1 (6 bases). The CDR3 is 13 amino acids. The germline V gene has CDR1 SGHTA and CDR2 FQGNSA. The V end lost 0 bases, the J end lost 4 bases, and 7 bases lay between the germline ends.

This clone is a singleton in its sample. The J gene is TRBJ2-3, the V gene TRBV7-3, with TRBD2 matching over 8 bases. V trimming: 3 bases; J trimming: 0 bases; junction bases outside the gene matches: 2. In germline, CDR1 is SGHTA, CDR2 FQGTGA. The CDR3 runs 15 residues. Here the CDR3 reads CASSFQRGSTDTQYF. The CDR3, as DNA: TGTGCCAGCAGCTTTCAGCGGGGGAGCACAGATACGCAGTATTTT. The complete variable domain, with remaining parts taken from reference TRBV7-3 and TRBJ2-3, reads GAGVSQTPSNKVTEKGKYVELRCDPISGHTALYWYRQSLGQGPEFLIYFQGTGAADDSGLPNDRFFAVRPEGSVSTLKIQRTERGDSAVYLCASSFQRGSTDTQYFGPGTRLTVL.

The chain couples TRBV5-4 to TRBJ2-1; D is perhaps TRBD2 (6 bases). This CDR3 is 14 amino acids long. V lost 4 bases and J lost 3, with 11 bases in between. From germline, CDR1 is SGHNT and CDR2 YYREEE (reference sequence). CDR3 DNA: TGTGCCAGCAGCCTTGCGGGGCTCTACAATGAGCAGTTCTTC. This sequence encodes CASSLAGLYNEQFF.

V is TRBV7-8 and J is TRBJ2-5; possibly TRBD1 for D (7 bases). This CDR3 has 14 amino acids. Germline V lookup: CDR1 SGHVS, CDR2 FQNEAQ. V was shortened by 5 bases and J by 4 bases, with 14 bases between the two germline ends. The CDR3 loop reads CASSRGGGAETQYF. The CDR3 nucleotides are TGTGCCAGCAGCCGAGGAGGGGGCGCAGAGACCCAGTACTTC.

V gene TRBV9 combines with J gene TRBJ1-2, with D possibly TRBD1 on 6 matching bases. This CDR3 contains 15 residues. From germline, CDR1 is SGDLS and CDR2 YYNGEE. V shed 3 bases and J shed 2 bases, with 14 bases lying between them. The CDR3 bases are TGTGCCAGCAGCGAGGAGGGACAAACCAACTATGGCTACACCTTC. Protein: CASSEEGQTNYGYTF. The full variable domain, rest sourced from reference TRBV9 and TRBJ1-2, is DSGVTQTPKHLITATGQRVTLRCSPRSGDLSVYWYQQSLDQGLQFLIQYYNGEERAKGNILERFSAQQFPDLHSELNLSSLELGDSALYFCASSEEGQTNYGYTFGSGTRLTVV.

The rearrangement links TRBV7-2 to TRBJ1-5; weak D call: TRBD1 (6 bases). CDR3 length: 15 amino acids. V dropped 5 bases and J dropped 6 bases, with 17 bases sitting between them. Germline V lookup: CDR1 SGHTA, CDR2 FQGNSA. CDR3 residues: CASSPRGGRGQPQHF. The CDR3 DNA reads as TGTGCCAGCAGCCCCAGAGGGGGGAGGGGTCAGCCCCAGCATTTT.

The chain couples TRBV7-3 to TRBJ2-4; D could derive from TRBD1 or TRBD2 (5 bases each). CDR1 SGHTA and CDR2 FQGTGA come from the germline V gene. CDR3 length: 15 residues. The V gene lost 5 bases and the J gene lost 8 bases, with 19 bases spanning the gap. CDR3 loop: CASSRGGHEDDIQYF. The CDR3 DNA follows: TGTGCCAGCAGCCGGGGCGGGCACGAGGATGACATTCAGTACTTC. Complete variable domain (other parts from reference TRBV7-3 and TRBJ2-4): GAGVSQTPSNKVTEKGKYVELRCDPISGHTALYWYRQSLGQGPEFLIYFQGTGAADDSGLPNDRFFAVRPEGSVSTLKIQRTERGDSAVYLCASSRGGHEDDIQYFGAGTRLSVL.

The rearrangement links TRBV6-5 to TRBJ2-1; unclear D gene. CDR1 is MNHEY and CDR2 is SVGAGI in the germline V gene. The CDR3 consists of 13 residues. V was trimmed by 2 bases and J by 9 bases, leaving 11 bases between them. CDR3 DNA sequence: TGTGCCAGCAGTTACACCGTAGAGGTTGAGCAGTTCTTC. Its protein product is CASSYTVEVEQFF.

The genes are TRBV5-1 and TRBJ1-2; TRBD1 matches 12 bases. The CDR3 loop spans 17 amino acids. V shed 4 bases, J shed 3 bases, and the junction held 10 bases outside the gene matches. The V gene's germline CDR1 is SGHRS and CDR2 YFSETQ. The CDR3 reads CASSLGTGGLYHYGYTF. CDR3 bases: TGCGCCAGCAGCCTGGGGACAGGGGGCCTGTATCACTATGGCTACACCTTC.

The V and J genes are TRBV7-6 and TRBJ2-7; 11 nucleotides line up with TRBD2. J gave up 1 base and V 3 bases, and 11 bases lay outside the gene matches. This CDR3 contains 18 residues. CDR1 and CDR2 (germline): SGHVS, FNYEAQ. CDR3: CASSFQADTSGGSYEQYF. In DNA, the CDR3 is TGTGCCAGCAGCTTCCAAGCCGATACTAGCGGGGGATCCTACGAGCAGTACTTC. The full variable domain, rest sourced from reference TRBV7-6 and TRBJ2-7, is GAGVSQSPRYKVTKRGQDVALRCDPISGHVSLYWYRQALGQGPEFLTYFNYEAQQDKSGLPNDRFSAERPEGSISTLTIQRTEQRDSAMYRCASSFQADTSGGSYEQYFGPGTRLTVT.

This chain joins TRBV10-3 and TRBJ1-1; D is undetermined. The CDR3 length is 15 residues. The V gene lost 3 bases and the J gene lost 1 base, with 12 bases spanning the gap. CDR1 and CDR2 (germline): ENHRY, SYGVKD. CDR3 in amino acids: CAISDMGLGNTEAFF. CDR3 nucleotide sequence: TGTGCCATCAGTGATATGGGGTTGGGGAACACTGAAGCTTTCTTT.